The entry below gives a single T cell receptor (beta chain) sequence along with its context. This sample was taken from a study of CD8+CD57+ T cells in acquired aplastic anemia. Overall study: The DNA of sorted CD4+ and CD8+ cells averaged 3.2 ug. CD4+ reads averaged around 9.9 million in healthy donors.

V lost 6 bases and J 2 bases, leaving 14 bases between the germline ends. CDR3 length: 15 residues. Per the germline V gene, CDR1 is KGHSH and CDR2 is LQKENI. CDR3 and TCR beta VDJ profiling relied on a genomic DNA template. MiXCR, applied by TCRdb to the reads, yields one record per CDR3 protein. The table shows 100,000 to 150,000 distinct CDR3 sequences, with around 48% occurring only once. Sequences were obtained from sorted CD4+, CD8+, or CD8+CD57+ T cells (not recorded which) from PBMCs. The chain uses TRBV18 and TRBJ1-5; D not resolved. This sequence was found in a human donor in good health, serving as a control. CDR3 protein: CASSETNGCNQPQHF. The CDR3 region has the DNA TGTGCCAGCTCCGAGACCAACGGATGCAATCAGCCCCAGCATTTT. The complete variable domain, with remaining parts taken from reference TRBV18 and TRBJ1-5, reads NAGVMQNPRHLVRRRGQEARLRCSPMKGHSHVYWYRQLPEEGLKFMVYLQKENIIDESGMPKERFSAEFPKEGPSILRIQQVVRGDSAAYFCASSETNGCNQPQHFGDGTRLSIL.